The 25 T cell receptor beta chains below come from one sample, sequenced in a study of cytomegalovirus exposure and HLA in healthy donors. The PCR had 60 Vbeta and 13 Jbeta primers. TCRdb's table, derived via immunoSEQ multiplex PCR, lists solely in-frame clones and lacks some. The data contain about 130,000 clones, over 60% of them singletons. What was sequenced was PBMCs. The source is a female donor in good health and CMV-seronegative.

This sequence joins TRBV11-2 and TRBJ2-2, with 9 nucleotides matching TRBD2. V lost 6 bases to trimming and J lost 6 bases; unmatched junction nucleotides: 5. Germline loops: CDR1 SGHAT, CDR2 FQNNGV. The CDR3 runs to 14 residues. The CDR3 bases are TGTGCCAGCAGACCGGGACTAGCAGCCGGGGAGCTGTTTTTT. It translates to CASRPGLAAGELFF.

The J gene is TRBJ2-1, the V gene TRBV11-3, with unresolved D. Germline V gives CDR1 SGHNT, CDR2 YENEEA. CDR3 length: 12 residues. The ends were cut back, 5 bases at V and 6 bases at J, with 8 bases in the middle. CDR3 amino acids: CASSHSLNEQFF. CDR3 sequence (DNA): TGTGCCAGCAGCCACTCTCTCAATGAGCAGTTCTTC. The full variable domain, its missing parts supplied by reference TRBV11-3 and TRBJ2-1, is EAGVVQSPRYKIIEKKQPVAFWCNPISGHNTLYWYLQNLGQGPELLIRYENEEAVDDSQLPKDRFSAERLKGVDSTLKIQPAELGDSAVYLCASSHSLNEQFFGPGTRLTVL.

This clone came up once. V is TRBV6-5 and J is TRBJ2-3; TRBD2 agrees at 12 bases. The CDR3 is 15 amino acids. CDR1 is MNHEY and CDR2 is SVGAGI in the germline V gene. The junction had 9 bases not matched to a gene; V was cut back by 8 bases and J by 6 bases. The CDR3 region is CASGRLAGAGDTQYF. The CDR3 DNA follows: TGTGCCAGCGGCAGACTAGCGGGAGCGGGCGATACGCAGTATTTT.

The rearrangement links TRBV11-2 to TRBJ2-3; D gene unclear. This CDR3 has 15 residues. Between the trimmed V and J ends, which lost 1 base and 2 bases, there was a span of 10 bases. CDR1 is SGHAT, CDR2 FQNNGV, per germline. The CDR3 sequence is CASSLVASLTDTQYF. The CDR3 bases are TGTGCCAGCAGCTTAGTCGCGAGCCTCACAGATACGCAGTATTTT.

The V and J genes are TRBV5-1 and TRBJ2-3, with TRBD2 as a possible D gene (6 bases). Germline assignment: CDR1 SGHRS and CDR2 YFSETQ. The CDR3 totals 14 residues. V was cut by 0 bases and J by 1 base, with 6 bases left in between. CDR3 nucleotides: TGCGCCAGCAGCTTGGGGAGGGGCACAGATACGCAGTATTTT. This gives the protein CASSLGRGTDTQYF.

Worth noting for this clone: At the DNA level, this CDR3 is encoded by other sequences in the same sample as well. The V call is TRBV5-4, the J call TRBJ2-1, with D uncertain. Germline CDR1 SGHNT, CDR2 YYREEE (reference sequence). The CDR3 runs 11 residues. The ends were cut back, 3 bases at V and 4 bases at J, with 2 bases in the middle. The CDR3 loop is CASSSYNEQFF. As DNA, the CDR3 is TGTGCCAGCAGCTCTTACAATGAGCAGTTCTTC.

This clone was detected once. The chain uses TRBV6-1 and TRBJ1-5, with D maybe TRBD1 (6 bases). The CDR3 runs to 15 residues. Germline V gene data show CDR1 as MNHNS and CDR2 as SASEGT. The V end lost 6 bases, the J end lost 4 bases, and 16 bases lay between the germline ends. The CDR3 loop is CASRPPGGQNQPQHF. The CDR3 DNA reads TGTGCCAGCAGACCTCCCGGGGGGCAAAATCAGCCCCAGCATTTT.

This sequence joins TRBV7-2 and TRBJ2-1; D gene unclear. The CDR3 is made up of 12 amino acids. In germline, CDR1 is SGHTA, CDR2 FQGNSA. Trimming removed 3 bases from V and 8 bases from J, with 8 bases in between. The CDR3 protein is CASSFESYEQFF. In DNA form, the CDR3 reads TGTGCCAGCAGCTTTGAGAGCTATGAGCAGTTCTTC.

The chain couples TRBV7-9 to TRBJ2-7, with 8 bases that match TRBD2. CDR1 is SEHNR and CDR2 is FQNEAQ in the germline V gene (reference sequence). V was pared by 4 bases and J by 5 bases, with 10 bases of the junction left unmatched. This CDR3 is 15 amino acids long. The CDR3: CASSWTGTRVDEQYF. The CDR3 nucleotides are TGTGCCAGCAGCTGGACCGGGACTAGAGTTGACGAGCAGTACTTC.

The chain joins TRBV28 to TRBJ2-2; 10 bases are shared with TRBD1. V shed 3 bases, J shed 5 bases, and the junction held 6 bases outside the gene matches. The germline CDR1 and CDR2 sequences are MDHEN and SYDVKM. The CDR3 runs 16 residues. CDR3 region: CASSFFRTGGTGELFF. The DNA for the CDR3 is TGTGCCAGCAGTTTCTTCCGGACAGGGGGGACCGGGGAGCTGTTTTTT.

The CDR3 loop reads CASSEEGEEKLFF. The CDR3 DNA reads as TGTGCCAGCAGTGAGGAGGGAGAGGAAAAACTGTTTTTT. The rearrangement uses TRBV2 and TRBJ1-4; D not certain. Trimming stripped 3 bases from V and 8 bases from J, with 10 bases between. Per germline, CDR1 SNHLY and CDR2 FYNNEI. This CDR3 comprises 13 residues. The full variable domain, in which reference TRBV2 and TRBJ1-4 provide the parts outside the CDR3, is EPEVTQTPSHQVTQMGQEVILRCVPISNHLYFYWYRQILGQKVEFLVSFYNNEISEKSEIFDDQFSVERPDGSNFTLKIRSTKLEDSAMYFCASSEEGEEKLFFGSGTQLSVL.

The genes are TRBV30 and TRBJ1-1; 7 nucleotides agree with TRBD1. The CDR3 is 14 amino acids. The V segment lost 3 bases and the J segment 3 bases; nucleotides outside the gene matches: 7. The V gene's germline CDR1 is GTSNPN and CDR2 SVGIG (reference sequence). In DNA, the CDR3 is TGTGCCTGGAGGGCACAGGGGTACGACACTGAAGCTTTCTTT. Amino acids: CAWRAQGYDTEAFF. The full variable domain, its missing parts supplied by reference TRBV30 and TRBJ1-1, is SQTIHQWPATLVQPVGSPLSLECTVEGTSNPNLYWYRQAAGRGLQLLFYSVGIGQISSEVPQNLSASRPQDRQFILSSKKLLLSDSGFYLCAWRAQGYDTEAFFGQGTRLTVV.

This chain uses TRBV5-1 with TRBJ2-3, with D unresolved. This CDR3 has 14 amino acids. Germline CDR1 is SGHRS and CDR2 is YFSETQ. The V gene lost 3 bases and the J gene lost 2 bases, with 10 bases spanning the gap. CDR3 residues: CASSSAEPTDTQYF. The DNA of the CDR3 is TGCGCCAGCAGCTCGGCGGAACCCACAGATACGCAGTATTTT.

This sequence joins TRBV6-5 and TRBJ2-7; 7 nucleotides align to TRBD2. The germline gives CDR1 MNHEY, CDR2 SVGAGI. V was clipped by 2 bases and J by 0 bases; unmatched bases: 4. The CDR3 covers 15 residues. The CDR3 coding sequence is TGTGCCAGCAGTTACATGGGCGGGAGCTCCTACGAGCAGTACTTC. Amino acid sequence: CASSYMGGSSYEQYF.

The rearrangement joins TRBV20-1 to TRBJ1-2; D gene ambiguous. V was pared by 6 bases and J by 2 bases, with 7 bases between. CDR3 length: 11 amino acids. CDR1 DFQATT and CDR2 SNEGSKA come from the germline V gene (reference sequence). CDR3 in DNA: TGCAGTGCAGTCGGGAACTATGGCTACACCTTC. It translates to CSAVGNYGYTF.

The V and J genes are TRBV7-8 and TRBJ2-7; TRBD2 aligns across 7 bases. Germline CDR1 is SGHVS and CDR2 is FQNEAQ. The length of the CDR3 is 15 residues. V was clipped by 4 bases and J by 5 bases; unmatched bases: 11. The CDR3 coding sequence is TGTGCCAGCAGCTGGTCTGGCGGGAGTCTCAACGAGCAGTACTTC. It codes for CASSWSGGSLNEQYF.

This chain connects TRBV7-3 to TRBJ2-1, with D tentatively TRBD2 (6 bases). Per the germline V gene, CDR1 is SGHTA and CDR2 is FQGTGA. V dropped 3 bases and J dropped 12 bases, with 15 bases sitting between them. The CDR3 extends over 13 amino acids. The DNA of the CDR3 is TGTGCCAGCAGCTTGGGACTCCGCCAAGCGCAGTTCTTC. Protein sequence: CASSLGLRQAQFF.

This clone came up a few times. The chain is built from TRBV11-3 and TRBJ2-3; 8 bases fit TRBD1. V dropped 5 bases and J dropped 6; count of bases not matched to a gene: 7. Germline V gene data show CDR1 as SGHNT and CDR2 as YENEEA. This CDR3 region has 14 residues. The CDR3 DNA reads TGTGCCAGCAGCCTAAGACAGGGGACGGATACGCAGTATTTT. The encoded protein is CASSLRQGTDTQYF.

For this clone: This is likely a read error, given that the CDR3 carries no conserved phenylalanine or tryptophan at its end. The chain recombines TRBV6-5 with TRBJ2-4; TRBD1 matches 8 bases. The CDR3 totals 14 residues. Germline lookup yields CDR1 MNHEY and CDR2 SVGAGI. The V and J ends lost 6 bases and 4 bases, in that order; junction bases with no gene match: 5. CDR3 sequence: CASSPTGVKNIQYL. In DNA form, the CDR3 reads TGTGCCAGCAGCCCGACAGGGGTGAAAAACATTCAGTACCTC.

The gene calls are TRBV5-1 and TRBJ1-1; D gene unclear. V was pared by 0 bases and J by 9 bases, with 12 bases between. The CDR3 is 13 residues long. In germline, CDR1 is SGHRS, CDR2 YFSETQ. The CDR3 DNA reads TGCGCCAGCAGCTTGGATCGGCGGAGCAAAGCTTTCTTT. Translating it yields CASSLDRRSKAFF.

The genes are TRBV5-4 and TRBJ1-1; 9 bases align to TRBD1. The CDR3 totals 14 residues. Germline CDR1 is SGHNT and CDR2 is YYREEE (reference sequence). V lost 4 bases, J lost 4 bases, and 5 bases stayed unmatched. CDR3 protein: CASSETGGGTEAFF. The CDR3 DNA reads as TGTGCCAGCAGCGAGACAGGGGGGGGCACTGAAGCTTTCTTT.

V is TRBV6-1 and J is TRBJ2-4, with D tentatively TRBD2 (7 bases). The V end lost 6 bases, the J end lost 8 bases, and 17 bases lay between the germline ends. The CDR3 contains 14 residues. The germline gives CDR1 MNHNS, CDR2 SASEGT. CDR3 sequence reads: CASSHWEGGDIQYF. In DNA form, the CDR3 reads TGTGCCAGCAGCCACTGGGAGGGGGGGGACATTCAGTACTTC.

The CDR3 bases are TGTGCCAGCAGCTTACTTCCCGGGACAGGGTCAGGAAACACCATATATTTT. This gives the protein CASSLLPGTGSGNTIYF. The rearrangement links TRBV27 to TRBJ1-3; TRBD1 aligns across 9 bases. Germline-derived CDR1 and CDR2 are MNHEY and SMNVEV (reference sequence). The CDR3 runs 17 residues. V was clipped by 6 bases and J by 4 bases; unmatched bases: 13.

This clone was counted a few times. The chain recombines TRBV30 with TRBJ1-2; 7 bases align to TRBD1. The germline V gene has CDR1 GTSNPN and CDR2 SVGIG (reference sequence). V lost 1 base, J lost 3 bases, and 5 bases stayed unmatched. CDR3 length: 14 amino acids. CDR3 sequence: CAWSGDRAYYGYTF. The DNA for the CDR3 is TGTGCCTGGAGTGGAGACAGGGCCTACTATGGCTACACCTTC.

The chain is built from TRBV30 and TRBJ2-5, with D unclear. This CDR3 spans 16 amino acids. Per germline, CDR1 GTSNPN and CDR2 SVGIG (reference sequence). Trimming cost V 0 bases and J 1 base, with 15 bases left between them. This CDR3 is CAWSVPRLPFQETQYF. The CDR3 bases are TGTGCCTGGAGTGTACCGCGTTTACCCTTCCAAGAGACCCAGTACTTC.